One sample yielded the 8 T cell receptor beta chains listed below, sequenced in a study of T cell responses to AZD1222 COVID-19 vaccine. The assay was immunoSEQ multiplex PCR, and TCRdb's table has in-frame clones only and misses some. This table holds roughly 200,000 clones, more than 85% found once. Sample: peripheral blood, taken 28 days after the second AZD1222 dose. These receptors all come from an adult who received the AZD1222 COVID-19 vaccine.

V is TRBV6-2 or TRBV6-3 and J is TRBJ2-7; TRBD1 matches at 9 bases. This CDR3 contains 15 residues. The V gene end was trimmed by 5 bases and the J gene end by 1 base; junction bases not matched to a gene: 6. Germline CDR1 MNHEY, CDR2 SVGEGT. CDR3 in DNA: TGTGCCAGCAGTCACCCCGGGACAGGGTCCTACGAGCAGTACTTC. Residues: CASSHPGTGSYEQYF.

V is TRBV6-5 and J is TRBJ2-5, with TRBD2 matching over 9 bases. The CDR3 consists of 13 residues. Germline values: CDR1 MNHEY, CDR2 SVGAGI. V was pared by 10 bases and J by 5 bases, with 8 bases of the junction left unmatched. The CDR3 protein is CATRAGGGETQYF. The CDR3 bases are TGTGCCACCAGAGCGGGAGGAGGTGAGACCCAGTACTTC.

As regards this clone: Distinct nucleotide sequences in the sample also encode this CDR3. Here the CDR3 DNA reads TGTGCCAGCAGTTACTCAGGGGGGAATCAGCCCCAGCATTTT. This translates into CASSYSGGNQPQHF. This chain uses TRBV6-5 with TRBJ1-5, with D perhaps TRBD1 (6 bases). Germline V CDR1 and CDR2: MNHEY, SVGAGI. The V gene lost 0 bases and the J gene lost 4 bases, with 7 bases spanning the gap. The CDR3 runs 14 residues.

This clone has just one count. The chain combines TRBV11-2 with TRBJ2-7, with a possible D match to TRBD2 (6 bases). Germline V gives CDR1 SGHAT, CDR2 FQNNGV. The V gene lost 0 bases and the J gene lost 2 bases, with 17 bases spanning the gap. This CDR3 has 17 amino acids. CDR3 DNA sequence: TGTGCCAGCAGCTTAGATCTTGGGAGGTTGGGAACCTACGAGCAGTACTTC. Its protein is CASSLDLGRLGTYEQYF. Variable domain in full (rest from reference TRBV11-2 and TRBJ2-7): EAGVAQSPRYKIIEKRQSVAFWCNPISGHATLYWYQQILGQGPKLLIQFQNNGVVDDSQLPKDRFSAERLKGVDSTLKIQPAKLEDSAVYLCASSLDLGRLGTYEQYFGPGTRLTVT.

This sequence joins TRBV11-3 and TRBJ2-7; D not certain. Trimming removed 4 bases at V and 3 bases at J, with 10 bases between. Germline V gene sequence: CDR1 SGHNT, CDR2 YENEEA. CDR3 length equals 13 residues. The CDR3 DNA reads as TGTGCCAGCAGCTACCGCTACCACTACGAGCAGTACTTC. Its protein is CASSYRYHYEQYF.

V usage is TRBV6-6 and J usage is TRBJ1-2, with D possibly matching TRBD1 (5 bases). The CDR3 has 12 amino acids. The ends were cut back, 8 bases at V and 8 bases at J, with 15 bases in the middle. Per the germline V gene, CDR1 is MNHNY and CDR2 is SVGAGI (reference sequence). DNA for the CDR3: TGTGCCAGCCGAACCAGGGAAGGGGGCTACACCTTC. Translating gives CASRTREGGYTF.

The rearrangement joins TRBV5-1 to TRBJ1-4; TRBD1 matches at 8 bases. V lost 1 base to trimming and J lost 4 bases; unmatched junction nucleotides: 0. CDR1 and CDR2 (germline): SGHRS, YFSETQ. The CDR3 extends over 14 amino acids. This CDR3 is CASSLTGGNEKLFF. The DNA of the CDR3 is TGCGCCAGCAGCTTGACAGGGGGTAATGAAAAACTGTTTTTT. Filled out from reference TRBV5-1 and TRBJ1-4, the complete variable domain reads KAGVTQTPRYLIKTRGQQVTLSCSPISGHRSVSWYQQTPGQGLQFLFEYFSETQRNKGNFPGRFSGRQFSNSRSEMNVSTLELGDSALYLCASSLTGGNEKLFFGSGTQLSVL.

This clone was detected a few times. CDR3 coding DNA: TGTGCCAGCAGTTTATTGGGGTCGGTGGCTGAGCAGTTCTTC. Its translation is CASSLLGSVAEQFF. The V gene is TRBV27, the J gene TRBJ2-1; D is ambiguous. The germline V gene has CDR1 MNHEY and CDR2 SMNVEV (reference sequence). The ends were cut back, 1 base at V and 9 bases at J, with 13 bases in the middle. There are 14 residues in the CDR3.